Below, 20 T cell receptor beta chains from the same sample are listed, as sequenced in a study of blood T cell repertoires in COVID-19. Data came from immunoSEQ multiplex PCR; TCRdb stores just in-frame clones and leaves some out. The sample holds some 150,000 clones, roughly 79% seen once. Material for sequencing was peripheral blood. These receptors originate from an older woman with active or convalescent COVID-19.

V is TRBV9 and J is TRBJ1-1; 7 bases are shared with TRBD1. The V gene end was trimmed by 3 bases and the J gene end by 6 bases; junction bases not matched to a gene: 8. The CDR3 is 14 residues long. Germline CDR1 and CDR2: SGDLS and YYNGEE. The CDR3 coding sequence is TGTGCCAGCAGCGGGCCACAGGGGTCCGCTGAAGCTTTCTTT. Translation gives CASSGPQGSAEAFF.

The CDR3 loop reads CASSPGVLFQELFF. The CDR3 bases are TGTGCCAGCAGTCCCGGGGTCCTCTTCCAGGAGCTGTTTTTT. The gene calls are TRBV6-5 and TRBJ2-2, with D perhaps matching TRBD2 (5 bases). Trimming left V 5 bases short and J 10 bases short, with 17 bases between. This CDR3 is built from 14 residues. CDR1 and CDR2 (germline): MNHEY, SVGAGI.

The rearrangement joins TRBV3-1 (or the pseudogene TRBV3-2) to TRBJ1-5; 7 positions agree with TRBD1. CDR3 length equals 19 residues. Germline CDR1 is LGHDT and CDR2 is YNNKEL (reference sequence). With 0 bases clipped from V and 7 bases from J, the junction kept 18 bases outside the gene matches. CDR3 residues: CASSQDLGTDRAFNQPQHF. CDR3 bases: TGTGCCAGCAGCCAAGACCTTGGGACTGACAGGGCATTCAACCAGCCCCAGCATTTT.

This chain links TRBV5-6 with TRBJ1-2; 8 nucleotides line up with TRBD1. CDR3 size: 16 residues. V was pared by 4 bases and J by 4 bases, with 12 bases of the junction left unmatched. Germline V gives CDR1 SGHDT, CDR2 YYEEEE. The DNA of the CDR3 is TGTGCCAGCAGCCCCGGACAGGGCAGGGGGGGCTATGGCTACACCTTC. This sequence encodes CASSPGQGRGGYGYTF.

The chain links TRBV2 to TRBJ1-3, with a weak D call TRBD1 (5 bases). Looked up from germline, CDR1 is SNHLY and CDR2 is FYNNEI. The V gene lost 6 bases and the J gene lost 2 bases, with 11 bases spanning the gap. The CDR3 loop spans 14 amino acids. The CDR3 DNA is TGTGCCAGCAGGAAGACAGTAACTGGAAACACCATATATTTT. Protein: CASRKTVTGNTIYF.

The gene calls are TRBV7-8 and TRBJ2-1, with 9 positions matching TRBD2. Germline CDR1 reads SGHVS; CDR2 reads FQNEAQ. The CDR3 spans 16 residues. V gave up 4 bases and J gave up 8 bases; unmatched junction bases: 12. CDR3 coding DNA: TGTGCCAGCAGCTCCCGCCCGGTAGCGGGAGTGGATGAGCAGTTCTTC. It encodes CASSSRPVAGVDEQFF.

The chain combines TRBV5-1 with TRBJ2-2; 8 bases map to TRBD1. This CDR3 has 16 residues. V was pared by 4 bases and J by 6 bases, with 11 bases of the junction left unmatched. The germline CDR1 and CDR2 sequences are SGHRS and YFSETQ. The CDR3 nucleotides read TGCGCCAGCAGCCCCAGGACAGGGAAGTTGGCCGGGGAGCTGTTTTTT. It yields the protein CASSPRTGKLAGELFF.

The rearrangement joins TRBV5-1 to TRBJ1-4, with a possible D match to TRBD1 (5 bases). Germline assignment: CDR1 SGHRS and CDR2 YFSETQ. The germline V and J ends were trimmed by 4 bases and 7 bases, with 14 bases remaining between them. This CDR3 contains 14 residues. CDR3 in DNA: TGCGCCAGCAGCGGCGGGGGTGTCGGTGAAAAACTGTTTTTT. It codes for CASSGGGVGEKLFF.

The chain carries TRBV24-1 and TRBJ2-6, with TRBD1 identical over 7 bases. J was trimmed by 0 bases and V by 5 bases; bases with no gene match: 9. The CDR3 extends over 18 amino acids. Per the germline V gene, CDR1 is KGHDR and CDR2 is SFDVKD. CDR3 sequence (DNA): TGTGCCACCAGTGCCGGAGGACAGGCGAGCTCTGGGGCCAACGTCCTGACTTTC. Translated: CATSAGGQASSGANVLTF.

The chain is built from TRBV4-1 and TRBJ2-2, with TRBD2 matching 13 bases. The CDR3 contains 15 residues. CDR1 MGHRA and CDR2 YSYEKL come from the germline V gene. Trimming removed 7 bases from V and 6 bases from J; junction bases left unmatched: 5. CDR3: CASTLLAGGPGELFF. The DNA for the CDR3 is TGCGCCAGCACATTACTAGCGGGAGGGCCCGGGGAGCTGTTTTTT.

V is TRBV11-3 and J is TRBJ2-1, with 13 bases lining up with TRBD2. V shed 0 bases and J 8 bases; nucleotides not matched to a gene: 7. The CDR3 sequence is 17 residues long. Germline V lookup: CDR1 SGHNT, CDR2 YENEEA. CDR3: CASSLEGWTSGSDEQFF. CDR3 DNA: TGTGCCAGCAGCTTAGAAGGGTGGACTAGCGGGAGCGATGAGCAGTTCTTC. The variable domain in full, completed from reference TRBV11-3 and TRBJ2-1, reads EAGVVQSPRYKIIEKKQPVAFWCNPISGHNTLYWYLQNLGQGPELLIRYENEEAVDDSQLPKDRFSAERLKGVDSTLKIQPAELGDSAVYLCASSLEGWTSGSDEQFFGPGTRLTVL.

This clone showed up just once. The gene calls are TRBV3-1 (or the pseudogene TRBV3-2) and TRBJ2-1, with 12 positions matching TRBD2. The V gene's germline CDR1 is LGHDT and CDR2 YNNKEL (reference sequence). CDR3 length: 17 amino acids. Trimming cost V 5 bases and J 8 bases; bases outside gene matches: 13. CDR3 sequence reads: CASSSFNRLAGEDEQFF. Written as DNA, the CDR3 is TGTGCCAGCAGCTCCTTTAATCGACTAGCGGGAGAGGATGAGCAGTTCTTC.

The CDR3 DNA reads as TGTGCCAGCAGTTCCTCAGCAGGGTTTGGCTACACCTTC. Residues: CASSSSAGFGYTF. The chain is built from TRBV28 and TRBJ1-2; perhaps TRBD1 as D (5 bases). Germline values: CDR1 MDHEN, CDR2 SYDVKM. Trimming took 4 bases from V and 7 from J, leaving 13 bases between them. The CDR3 length is 13 residues.

This clone was observed a single time. The chain carries TRBV3-1 (or the pseudogene TRBV3-2) and TRBJ1-3; D is perhaps TRBD1 (5 bases). The CDR3 totals 15 residues. CDR1 LGHDT and CDR2 YNNKEL come from the germline V gene (reference sequence). V was pared by 2 bases and J by 2 bases, with 10 bases between. DNA of the CDR3: TGTGCCAGCAGCCAAATTTCAGGGACTGGAAACACCATATATTTT. It translates to CASSQISGTGNTIYF.

The chain employs TRBV2 and TRBJ1-1; D is perhaps TRBD1 (6 bases). This CDR3 contains 14 residues. V dropped 6 bases and J dropped 4 bases, with 15 bases sitting between them. Germline loops: CDR1 SNHLY, CDR2 FYNNEI. The CDR3: CASRDTGMATEAFF. CDR3 DNA sequence: TGTGCCAGCAGGGATACAGGGATGGCCACTGAAGCTTTCTTT. Full variable domain (missing parts from reference TRBV2 and TRBJ1-1): EPEVTQTPSHQVTQMGQEVILRCVPISNHLYFYWYRQILGQKVEFLVSFYNNEISEKSEIFDDQFSVERPDGSNFTLKIRSTKLEDSAMYFCASRDTGMATEAFFGQGTRLTVV.

This clone was detected only once. This chain joins TRBV10-3 and TRBJ2-7; no clear D gene. V was cut by 3 bases and J by 2 bases, with 8 bases left in between. Germline V gives CDR1 ENHRY, CDR2 SYGVKD. The CDR3 length is 13 residues. This chain's CDR3 is CAISDTPTYEQYF. As DNA, the CDR3 is TGTGCCATCAGTGACACCCCTACCTACGAGCAGTACTTC.

The chain is built from TRBV28 and TRBJ2-2; TRBD2 agrees at 7 bases. The V gene end was trimmed by 1 base and the J gene end by 7 bases; junction bases not matched to a gene: 12. The CDR3 has 17 amino acids. Germline V gene lookup returns CDR1 MDHEN and CDR2 SYDVKM. The CDR3 nucleotides read TGTGCCAGCAGTTTATCACGACCTGGGAGGGCCGGCGGGGAGCTGTTTTTT. Amino acids: CASSLSRPGRAGGELFF.

In its sample, this clone was seen once. The chain is built from TRBV10-2 and TRBJ2-5; possible D gene TRBD1, 5 bases. Trimming removed 9 bases at V and 3 bases at J, with 8 bases between. Germline loops: CDR1 WSHSY, CDR2 SAAADI. The CDR3 extends over 11 amino acids. The CDR3 protein is CASRQKETQYF. The CDR3 DNA follows: TGCGCCAGTCGACAGAAAGAGACCCAGTACTTC.

CDR3 in amino acids: CASSEYADNIYGYTF. For the CDR3, the DNA is TGTGCCAGCAGTGAATATGCGGACAATATCTATGGCTACACCTTC. V and J are TRBV25-1 and TRBJ1-2, with a weak D call TRBD1 (5 bases). This CDR3 has 15 residues. With 0 bases removed from V and 4 bases from J, the gap between germline ends came to 12 bases. Germline assignment: CDR1 MGHDK and CDR2 SYGVNS.

This clone was recorded only once. The chain combines TRBV19 with TRBJ2-3; TRBD2 matches 11 bases. V was pared by 8 bases and J by 6 bases, with 7 bases of the junction left unmatched. The germline V gene has CDR1 LNHDA and CDR2 SQIVND (reference sequence). The CDR3 runs 14 residues. CDR3 nucleotides: TGTGCCAGTTCGGGACTAGCGGCACGGGATACGCAGTATTTT. Translated, it gives CASSGLAARDTQYF.